This TCR beta chain was documented in a study of blood T cells in healthy people across ages. General observations from the study: Older age went with lower TCR beta diversity per million T cells, in a roughly linear way. Compared with aged donors, long-lived donors showed fewer expanded clones, suggesting selection. Researchers said unsorted PBMCs prevented a conclusive naive versus antigen-experienced comparison.

Details on this clonotype: Its matching antigen is unknown.

Combining a sample-barcoded 5' primer with a J-beta primer mix, a second PCR ran for 7 to 11 cycles. Each CDR3 protein is one row after TCRdb ran MiXCR on the 5' RACE reads. The sample includes about 1.4 million distinct CDR3 sequences, 59% seen only once; the top ten take roughly 6.3%. Extracted total RNA amounted to at least 5.5 micrograms for each sample. This clonotype was sampled from a man between 18 and 35 years old in good health. Sequenced sample: blood.

The CDR3 is CSAREGYGSKTTNYGYTF. DNA for the CDR3: TGCAGTGCTAGAGAGGGTTACGGCAGTAAGACTACTAACTATGGCTACACCTTC. The J gene is TRBJ1-2, the V gene TRBV20-1; no clear D. CDR3 length: 18 amino acids. Trimming took off 0 bases at V and 0 bases at J, with 20 bases between the two ends. Germline CDR1 reads DFQATT; CDR2 reads SNEGSKA (reference sequence).